This TCR beta chain was sequenced during a study of preoperative IRX-2 immunotherapy in early breast cancer (dated by TCRdb to about 2019). The protocol used for the library was the immunoSEQ multiplex PCR assay. Here the immuneACCESS table is served through TCRdb, limited to in-frame sequences with V and J called. Missing clones are a known gap in these copies; in checked studies unresolved V genes cover under half, and the rest lacks a known reason. The sample data list 35,000 to 45,000 clones, and about 72% of these were observed just once. Together, the top ten hold approximately 1.2% of the sample. Details on this clone: This receptor's antigen is unknown. It has no much larger one-base neighbor in the sample; base qualities were not kept.

The germline V and J ends show losses of 4 bases and 8 bases respectively, and no gene match explains 17 bases of the junction. According to the germline V gene, CDR1 reads SGHRS and CDR2 reads YFSETQ. The CDR3 holds 17 amino acids from the cysteine to the phenylalanine. Only the CDR3 region is kept as DNA, spanning 51 bases read in frame from base 1. Sample treatment or condition, as interpreted from the label and publication: preoperative locoregional IRX-2 cytokine immunotherapy. The samples were obtained from a phase Ib study that tested preoperative, locoregional IRX-2 cytokine immunotherapy designed to prime immune responses. Patients with early-stage breast cancer who were given IRX-2 before surgery served as donors.

This sequence was found in a human donor with breast cancer. The rearrangement joined TRBV5-1 to TRBJ1-4; a stretch of 7 junction bases matches TRBD1. The source was tumor tissue, collected after IRX-2 immunotherapy. At the DNA level, the sequence is TGCGCCAGCAGCCGAGGAGGGGGCTGGGGGTTTGAGGAAAAACTGTTTTTT. It translates to CASSRGGGWGFEEKLFF.